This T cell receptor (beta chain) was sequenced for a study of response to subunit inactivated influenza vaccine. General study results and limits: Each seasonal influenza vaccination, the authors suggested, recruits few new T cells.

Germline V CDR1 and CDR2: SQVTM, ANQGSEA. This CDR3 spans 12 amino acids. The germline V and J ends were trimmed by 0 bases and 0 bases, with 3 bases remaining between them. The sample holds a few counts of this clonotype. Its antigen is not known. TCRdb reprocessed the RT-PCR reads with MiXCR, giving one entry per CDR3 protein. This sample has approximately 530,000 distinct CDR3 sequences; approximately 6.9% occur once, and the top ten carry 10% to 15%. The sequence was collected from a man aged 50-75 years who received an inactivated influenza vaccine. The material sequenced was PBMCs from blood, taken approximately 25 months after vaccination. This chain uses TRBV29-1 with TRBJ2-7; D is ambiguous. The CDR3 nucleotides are TGCAGCGTTGAAGATAACTCCTACGAGCAGTACTTC. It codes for CSVEDNSYEQYF.